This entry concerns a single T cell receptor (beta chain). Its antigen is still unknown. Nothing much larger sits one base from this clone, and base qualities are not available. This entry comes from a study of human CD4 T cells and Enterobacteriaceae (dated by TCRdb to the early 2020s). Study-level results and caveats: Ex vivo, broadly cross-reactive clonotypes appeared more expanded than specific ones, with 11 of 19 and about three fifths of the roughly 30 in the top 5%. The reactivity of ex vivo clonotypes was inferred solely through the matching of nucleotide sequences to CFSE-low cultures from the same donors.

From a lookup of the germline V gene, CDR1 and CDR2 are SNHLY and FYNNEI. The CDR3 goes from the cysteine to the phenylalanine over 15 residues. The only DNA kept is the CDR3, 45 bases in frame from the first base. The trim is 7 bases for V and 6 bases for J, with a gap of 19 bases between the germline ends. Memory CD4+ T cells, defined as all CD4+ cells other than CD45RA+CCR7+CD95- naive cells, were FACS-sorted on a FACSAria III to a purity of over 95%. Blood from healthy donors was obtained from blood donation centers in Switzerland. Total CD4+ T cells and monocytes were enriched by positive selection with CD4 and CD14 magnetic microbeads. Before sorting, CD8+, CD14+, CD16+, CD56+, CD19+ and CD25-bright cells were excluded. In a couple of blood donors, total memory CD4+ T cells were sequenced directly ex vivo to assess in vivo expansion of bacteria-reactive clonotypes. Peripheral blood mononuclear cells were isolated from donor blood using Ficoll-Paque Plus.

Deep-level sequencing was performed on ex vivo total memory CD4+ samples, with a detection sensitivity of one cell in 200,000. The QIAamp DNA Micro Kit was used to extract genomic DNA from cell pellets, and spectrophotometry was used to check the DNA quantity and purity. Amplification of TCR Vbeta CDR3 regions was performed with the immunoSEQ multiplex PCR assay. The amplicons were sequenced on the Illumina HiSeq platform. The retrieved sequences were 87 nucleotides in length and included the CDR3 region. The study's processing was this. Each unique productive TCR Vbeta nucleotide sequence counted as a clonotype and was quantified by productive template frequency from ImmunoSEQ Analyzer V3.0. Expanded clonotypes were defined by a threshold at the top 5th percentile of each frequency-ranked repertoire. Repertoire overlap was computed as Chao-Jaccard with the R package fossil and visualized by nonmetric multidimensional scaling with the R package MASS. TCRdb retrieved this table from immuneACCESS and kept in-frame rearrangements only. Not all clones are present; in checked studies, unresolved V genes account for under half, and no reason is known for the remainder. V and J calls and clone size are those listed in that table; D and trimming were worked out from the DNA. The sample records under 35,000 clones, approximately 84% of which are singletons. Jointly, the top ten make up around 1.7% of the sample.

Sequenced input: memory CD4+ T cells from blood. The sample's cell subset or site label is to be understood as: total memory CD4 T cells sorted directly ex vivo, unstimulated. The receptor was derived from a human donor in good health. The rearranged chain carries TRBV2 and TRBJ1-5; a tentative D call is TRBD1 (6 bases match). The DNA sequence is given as TGTGCCAGCACACTCGCGAGGGGGGCGGGTCAGCCCCAGCATTTT. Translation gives CASTLARGAGQPQHF.